These 20 T cell receptor beta chains share one sample of origin, sequenced in a study of T cells after yellow fever vaccination. One entry per CDR3 protein, called by TCRdb with MiXCR from the 5' RACE reads. The table lists hundreds of thousands of distinct CDR3 sequences, less than 20% of them singletons, with approximately 15% in the top ten. Here the sequenced sample was PBMCs, taken 15 days after the yellow fever booster vaccination. The origin of the receptors is a man aged 25-40 years who received the YFV17D yellow fever vaccine.

The rearrangement uses TRBV7-2 and TRBJ2-5; 8 bases fit TRBD2. The CDR3 has 14 residues. V was clipped by 6 bases and J by 7 bases; unmatched bases: 10. Germline lookup yields CDR1 SGHTA and CDR2 FQGNSA. CDR3 coding DNA: TGTGCCAGCAGTCCCACTAGCGGAGAGGGGACCCAGTACTTC. Its translation is CASSPTSGEGTQYF.

The chain links TRBV7-8 to TRBJ2-1; D gene ambiguous. Germline V gene lookup returns CDR1 SGHVS and CDR2 FQNEAQ. Trimming removed 8 bases from V and 7 bases from J, with 6 bases in between. The CDR3 totals 10 residues. Written as DNA, the CDR3 is TGTGCCAGCGGTACTAATGAGCAGTTCTTC. This gives the protein CASGTNEQFF.

This clonotype has only a few counts. J is TRBJ2-5 and V is TRBV5-1; a weak D match, TRBD1 (6 bases). Germline CDR1 is SGHRS and CDR2 is YFSETQ. CDR3 size: 15 residues. Trimming cost V 4 bases and J 1 base, with 14 bases left between them. CDR3 residues: CASSPGVGGQETQYF. In DNA form, the CDR3 reads TGCGCCAGCAGCCCCGGGGTAGGGGGCCAAGAGACCCAGTACTTC.

This clonotype was counted many times. This sequence joins TRBV6-1 and TRBJ1-1, with unresolved D. The CDR3 is made up of 15 amino acids. CDR1 is MNHNS, CDR2 SASEGT, per germline. V was trimmed by 6 bases and J by 2 bases, leaving 16 bases between them. In DNA, the CDR3 is TGTGCCAGCAGAACCACACAGATTACTAACACTGAAGCTTTCTTT. Protein product: CASRTTQITNTEAFF.

V gene TRBV10-3 combines with J gene TRBJ2-7; 7 positions agree with TRBD1. Germline V gene lookup returns CDR1 ENHRY and CDR2 SYGVKD. With 6 bases clipped from V and 1 base from J, the junction kept 6 bases outside the gene matches. The CDR3 contains 14 residues. CDR3 DNA: TGTGCCATCAGCGGGGCAGGGGGATCCTACGAGCAGTACTTC. The encoded protein is CAISGAGGSYEQYF.

This chain joins TRBV2 and TRBJ2-1; 8 nucleotides match TRBD2. The CDR3 consists of 17 residues. Germline V CDR1 and CDR2: SNHLY, FYNNEI. The ends lost 7 bases at V and 0 bases at J; junction bases unmatched: 11. The DNA of the CDR3 is TGTGCCAGCAAGGGGGTCCAGCGGGAGAGCTCCTACAATGAGCAGTTCTTC. It is translated as CASKGVQRESSYNEQFF.

The chain is built from TRBV6-1 and TRBJ2-4, with D possibly matching TRBD2 (5 bases). Germline CDR1 MNHNS, CDR2 SASEGT. The V end was cut by 8 bases, the J end by 3 bases, with 17 bases between. The CDR3 is made up of 15 amino acids. The CDR3 bases are TGTGCCAGCGGACGCCGGGAAGTGGACAAAAACATTCAGTACTTC. Amino acids: CASGRREVDKNIQYF.

Many counts were recorded for this clonotype. The rearrangement uses TRBV7-2 and TRBJ2-3, with 7 bases fitting TRBD2. Germline V gene sequence: CDR1 SGHTA, CDR2 FQGNSA. The CDR3 sequence is 13 residues long. V shed 6 bases, J shed 3 bases, and the junction held 3 bases outside the gene matches. CDR3 amino acids: CASRRGLTDTQYF. CDR3 in DNA: TGTGCCAGCAGGAGGGGACTAACAGATACGCAGTATTTT.

In this sample, this clonotype turned up once. The chain is built from TRBV6-5 and TRBJ1-2; D may be TRBD1 (6 bases). The CDR3 contains 15 residues. V lost 3 bases, J lost 1 base, and 12 bases lay in between. CDR1 and CDR2 (germline): MNHEY, SVGAGI. The CDR3 loop reads CASSYRGGGNYGYTF. DNA of the CDR3: TGTGCCAGCAGTTATCGGGGAGGGGGTAACTATGGCTACACCTTC.

V gene TRBV5-6 combines with J gene TRBJ2-1, with 11 bases matching TRBD2. Germline trimming cut 7 bases from V and 7 bases from J; bases unmatched to any gene: 22. The length of the CDR3 is 19 residues. CDR1 is SGHDT and CDR2 is YYEEEE in the germline V gene. This CDR3 is CASVPSGLAVSAVGNEQFF. For the CDR3, the DNA is TGTGCCAGCGTCCCCTCGGGACTAGCGGTCTCAGCGGTCGGGAATGAGCAGTTCTTC.

CDR3 nucleotide sequence: TGTGCCAGCAGTTATACAGGGTTGAACACTGAAGCTTTCTTT. It specifies CASSYTGLNTEAFF. The V and J genes are TRBV28 and TRBJ1-1; the D gene is possibly TRBD1 (6 bases). CDR3 size: 14 residues. The germline V and J ends were trimmed by 4 bases and 0 bases, with 9 bases remaining between them. Per germline, CDR1 MDHEN and CDR2 SYDVKM.

This clonotype was picked up a small number of times. This sequence joins TRBV27 and TRBJ2-7; D may be TRBD1 (5 bases). This CDR3 contains 13 residues. Trimming removed 4 bases at V and 5 bases at J, with 12 bases between. CDR1 is MNHEY and CDR2 is SMNVEV in the germline V gene (reference sequence). This chain's CDR3 is CASSSAGANEQYF. The CDR3 DNA reads as TGTGCCAGCAGTTCCGCTGGGGCGAACGAGCAGTACTTC.

At least ten counts were recorded for this clonotype. Here the CDR3 DNA reads TGTGCCAGCAGCTCCGGACAGGGCGGAGAGCAGTACTTC. Its translation: CASSSGQGGEQYF. The chain uses TRBV28 and TRBJ2-7; TRBD1 matches at 8 bases. V gave up 6 bases and J gave up 7 bases; unmatched junction bases: 8. The CDR3 has 13 amino acids. CDR1 MDHEN and CDR2 SYDVKM come from the germline V gene.

The genes are TRBV30 and TRBJ1-5; 10 positions match TRBD1. The CDR3 extends over 15 amino acids. The trim removed 3 bases at V and 2 bases at J, leaving 4 bases unmatched. Germline V CDR1 and CDR2: GTSNPN, SVGIG (reference sequence). Here the CDR3 DNA reads TGTGCCTGGAGCGGGGACAGGGGTGGCAATCAGCCCCAGCATTTT. Translated: CAWSGDRGGNQPQHF.

The chain combines TRBV5-4 with TRBJ2-7; TRBD2 aligns across 11 bases. This CDR3 has 15 residues. In germline, CDR1 is SGHNT, CDR2 YYREEE (reference sequence). Losses at the gene ends were 6 bases for V and 3 bases for J; bases not matched to a gene: 8. Here the CDR3 DNA reads TGTGCCAGCACCGCACACGGGACTAGCGGCTACGAGCAGTACTTC. Its protein product is CASTAHGTSGYEQYF.

This clonotype was picked up a small number of times. The chain has TRBV28 and TRBJ2-7, with 7 bases lining up with TRBD1. Trimming took 7 bases from V and 4 from J; bases not matched to a gene: 10. Germline V gene sequence: CDR1 MDHEN, CDR2 SYDVKM. The CDR3 has 14 residues. CDR3 DNA: TGTGCCAGCACGACCTCCGGGACAGCTTACGAGCAGTACTTC. It is translated as CASTTSGTAYEQYF.

This clonotype showed up many times. This chain links TRBV9 with TRBJ2-1; the match to TRBD2 covers 10 bases. Germline loops: CDR1 SGDLS, CDR2 YYNGEE. CDR3 length: 17 amino acids. Losses at the gene ends were 0 bases for V and 1 base for J; bases not matched to a gene: 4. As DNA, the CDR3 is TGTGCCAGCAGCGTAGAGAGCGGGAGGGTTTCCTACAATGAGCAGTTCTTC. Translating it yields CASSVESGRVSYNEQFF.

This clonotype showed up just a few times. The V call is TRBV5-1, the J call TRBJ2-7, with 12 bases aligning to TRBD1. This CDR3 is built from 14 residues. J was trimmed by 4 bases and V by 5 bases; bases with no gene match: 4. Germline CDR1 is SGHRS and CDR2 is YFSETQ. CDR3 residues: CASRVGQGAYEQYF. Here the CDR3 DNA reads TGCGCCAGCAGGGTGGGACAGGGGGCTTACGAGCAGTACTTC.

The rearrangement uses TRBV29-1 and TRBJ2-5; 7 bases map to TRBD1. The ends lost 3 bases at V and 4 bases at J; junction bases unmatched: 11. Germline V gene lookup returns CDR1 SQVTM and CDR2 ANQGSEA. The CDR3 extends over 15 amino acids. The CDR3 loop reads CSVDPPTGPGETQYF. CDR3 DNA: TGCAGCGTTGATCCCCCGACAGGGCCCGGAGAGACCCAGTACTTC.

In this sample, this clonotype turned up a few times. The chain has TRBV20-1 and TRBJ2-7, with a possible D match to TRBD2 (5 bases). Germline CDR1 reads DFQATT; CDR2 reads SNEGSKA (reference sequence). The CDR3 has 14 amino acids. Trimming took off 1 base at V and 2 bases at J, with 12 bases between the two ends. The CDR3 is CSARGGSSAYEQYF. The DNA for the CDR3 is TGCAGTGCTAGAGGAGGGAGTTCAGCCTACGAGCAGTACTTC.